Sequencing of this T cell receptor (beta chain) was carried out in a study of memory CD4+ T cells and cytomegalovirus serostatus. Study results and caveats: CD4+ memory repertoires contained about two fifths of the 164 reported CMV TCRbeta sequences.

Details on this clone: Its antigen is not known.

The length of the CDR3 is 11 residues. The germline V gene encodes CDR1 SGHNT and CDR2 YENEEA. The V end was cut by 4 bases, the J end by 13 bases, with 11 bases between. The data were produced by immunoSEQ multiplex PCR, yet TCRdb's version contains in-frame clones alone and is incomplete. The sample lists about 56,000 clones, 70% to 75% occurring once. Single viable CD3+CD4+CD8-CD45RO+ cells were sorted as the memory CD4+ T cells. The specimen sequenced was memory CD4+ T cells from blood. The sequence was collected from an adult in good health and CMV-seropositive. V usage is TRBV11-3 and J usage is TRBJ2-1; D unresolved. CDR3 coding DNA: TGTGCCAGCAGCTCGACAAAGGGCCAGTTCTTC. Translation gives CASSSTKGQFF.